This TCR beta chain emerged from a study of OX40 agonist ivuxolimab in advanced cancers. Overall study: It was ivuxolimab, an agonistic anti-OX40 (CD134) antibody, that patients were treated with. Participants, approximately 81% male, averaged roughly 55 years of age, ranging from about 23 to 79.

This CDR3 has 13 amino acids. Germline V gives CDR1 LNHDA, CDR2 SQIVND (reference sequence). The V segment lost 3 bases and the J segment 4 bases; nucleotides outside the gene matches: 3. The protocol was immunoSEQ multiplex PCR, while the TCRdb copy is restricted to in-frame clones and leaves out a portion. Seen here are tens of thousands of clones, approximately 90% observed once, and the top ten hold 20% to 25%. The receptor was derived from an adult with an advanced solid tumor such as melanoma, head and neck, liver or kidney cancer. The rearrangement joins TRBV19 to TRBJ2-7; 7 nucleotides match TRBD1. Here the sequenced sample was CD4+ or CD8+ T cells sorted from blood, taken in a trial of the OX40 agonist ivuxolimab. CDR3 DNA sequence: TGTGCCAGTAGTATTTTCAGGGGGTACGAGCAGTACTTC. This translates into CASSIFRGYEQYF.